Below, 28 T cell receptor beta chains from the same sample are listed, as sequenced in a study of regulatory T cells in long-lasting Graves disease. Described time point: persistent/refractory GD, antithyroid drugs over 5 years with positive TRAb. PBMC-derived RNA was used for the TCR library. Building of the TCR beta libraries involved iRepertoire HTBI primers and Arm-PCR of CDR3 regions. TCRdb processed the multiplex PCR reads anew with MiXCR; each CDR3 protein has one entry. In the table there are almost 350,000 distinct CDR3 sequences, about 20% of which are singletons. Sequences were derived from peripheral blood mononuclear cells (PBMCs), sampled when the disease was refractory, from a patient treated with antithyroid drugs. The receptor set was obtained from a female donor with Graves disease.

This clonotype has ten or more counts. The rearrangement uses TRBV3-1 and TRBJ2-4, with D possibly being TRBD2 (6 bases). Germline V gene data show CDR1 as LGHDT and CDR2 as YNNKEL (reference sequence). The CDR3 is 16 residues long. V shed 3 bases and J shed 1 base, with 13 bases lying between them. The CDR3 protein is CASSQIAGLAKNIQYF. CDR3 coding DNA: TGTGCCAGCAGCCAGATCGCGGGACTGGCCAAAAACATTCAGTACTTC.

This chain uses TRBV25-1 with TRBJ1-5, with D possibly matching TRBD1 (5 bases). This CDR3 region has 15 residues. V lost 1 base and J lost 4, with 11 bases in between. Germline V lookup: CDR1 MGHDK, CDR2 SYGVNS. This CDR3 is CASSESGVLNQPQHF. In nucleotides, the CDR3 is TGTGCCAGCAGTGAATCGGGGGTTCTGAATCAGCCCCAGCATTTT.

This clonotype was counted a few times. Here the CDR3 omits its conserved ending phenylalanine or tryptophan, so a read error is the likely source. The V gene is TRBV7-9, the J gene TRBJ2-5; tentative D call: TRBD1 (5 bases). The length of the CDR3 is 14 residues. Deletions cut 4 bases from V and 5 bases from J, with 14 bases between. Germline V gene lookup returns CDR1 SEHNR and CDR2 FQNEAQ (reference sequence). CDR3 DNA sequence: TGTGCCAGCAGCTACCAGGGAAGGATCGAGACCCAGTACTCC. As protein: CASSYQGRIETQYS.

This clonotype was seen many times. This rearrangement joins TRBV2 to TRBJ1-2, with D possibly TRBD1 on 6 matching bases. Trimming pared 5 bases from V and 0 bases from J, leaving 13 bases between. Germline V gives CDR1 SNHLY, CDR2 FYNNEI. The CDR3 length is 15 residues. CDR3 nucleotides: TGTGCCAGCAGTTTCCCTCGGACAGCTAACTATGGCTACACCTTC. The encoded protein is CASSFPRTANYGYTF.

CDR3 nucleotide sequence: TGCAGTGCCCGCTTAAATCCGGGACAGAGCACTTCACCCCTCCACTTT. Translating it yields CSARLNPGQSTSPLHF. The chain carries TRBV20-1 and TRBJ1-6; TRBD1 aligns across 7 bases. V was clipped by 6 bases and J by 9 bases; unmatched bases: 17. This CDR3 spans 16 amino acids. Germline V CDR1 and CDR2: DFQATT, SNEGSKA (reference sequence).

This clonotype showed up many times. The chain employs TRBV6-1 and TRBJ2-7; 9 positions match TRBD2. Trimming took 6 bases from V and 2 from J; bases not matched to a gene: 5. The CDR3 length is 14 residues. Germline-derived CDR1 and CDR2 are MNHNS and SASEGT. The CDR3 region has the DNA TGTGCCAGCAGCTTTCTAGCGGGAACCTACGAGCAGTACTTC. The encoded protein is CASSFLAGTYEQYF.

This clonotype came up a few times. V and J are TRBV4-2 and TRBJ1-2; unclear D gene. Deletions cut 0 bases from V and 4 bases from J, with 12 bases between. CDR1 is LGHNA, CDR2 YNFKEQ, per germline. The CDR3 spans 15 residues. This CDR3 reads CASSQDFKGFYGYTF. The CDR3 DNA is TGTGCCAGCAGCCAAGATTTTAAGGGATTCTATGGCTACACCTTC.

This clonotype was picked up a small number of times. The chain links TRBV20-1 to TRBJ1-5; D might be TRBD1 (5 bases). V lost 1 base to trimming and J lost 2 bases, with 21 bases between them. Germline V gene sequence: CDR1 DFQATT, CDR2 SNEGSKA (reference sequence). The CDR3 length is 18 residues. The CDR3 loop is CSARVRYSGKVGNQPQHF. CDR3 bases: TGCAGTGCTAGAGTACGGTATTCAGGGAAAGTAGGCAATCAGCCCCAGCATTTT.

This clonotype was found many times. V and J are TRBV20-1 and TRBJ2-5, with TRBD1 matching 11 bases. Germline CDR1 is DFQATT and CDR2 is SNEGSKA (reference sequence). The CDR3 is made up of 15 amino acids. V was clipped by 8 bases and J by 0 bases; unmatched bases: 8. This CDR3 is CSPSGTGGDQETQYF. The CDR3, as DNA: TGCAGTCCGTCAGGGACAGGGGGAGACCAAGAGACCCAGTACTTC.

This clonotype was seen a handful of times. This chain joins TRBV7-2 and TRBJ2-2, with unresolved D. Germline V gene lookup returns CDR1 SGHTA and CDR2 FQGNSA. The ends were cut back, 6 bases at V and 1 base at J, with 9 bases in the middle. The CDR3 is 14 residues long. CDR3 loop: CASRLAENTGELFF. The CDR3 coding sequence is TGTGCCAGCAGGCTGGCGGAGAACACCGGGGAGCTGTTTTTT. The full variable domain, completed using reference TRBV7-2 and TRBJ2-2, is GAGVSQSPSNKVTEKGKDVELRCDPISGHTALYWYRQSLGQGLEFLIYFQGNSAPDKSGLPSDRFSAERTGGSVSTLTIQRTQQEDSAVYLCASRLAENTGELFFGEGSRLTVL.

In its sample, this clonotype was seen many times. This chain joins TRBV3-1 and TRBJ1-2, with TRBD1 as a possible D gene (5 bases). V dropped 4 bases and J dropped 8 bases, with 11 bases sitting between them. This CDR3 region has 12 residues. In germline, CDR1 is LGHDT, CDR2 YNNKEL (reference sequence). CDR3 in amino acids: CASSPNRDGYTF. The CDR3 coding sequence is TGTGCCAGCAGCCCGAATCGGGACGGCTACACCTTC.

Regarding this clonotype: This may come from a read error, since a much larger clone is one base off. The gene calls are TRBV6-1 and TRBJ1-2; tentatively, D is TRBD1 (5 bases). The CDR3 covers 16 residues. Looked up from germline, CDR1 is MNHNS and CDR2 is SASEGT. The CDR3 spells CASSQAGARDVSGCTF. The CDR3, as DNA: TGTGCCAGCAGCCAAGCCGGCGCCAGGGATGTAAGCGGCTGCACCTTC.

This clonotype was recorded many times. The chain couples TRBV6-1 to TRBJ1-1; tentatively, D is TRBD1 (5 bases). Germline V gives CDR1 MNHNS, CDR2 SASEGT. Trimming stripped 8 bases from V and 2 bases from J, with 18 bases between. The CDR3 totals 15 residues. The CDR3 nucleotides read TGTGCCAGCGGATCTGAAGACAGCCTCAACACTGAAGCTTTCTTT. This gives the protein CASGSEDSLNTEAFF.

This clonotype was counted at least ten times. The V call is TRBV6-5, the J call TRBJ2-5, with 9 bases aligning to TRBD2. The CDR3 length is 15 residues. The V and J ends lost 2 bases and 2 bases, in that order; junction bases with no gene match: 3. Germline lookup yields CDR1 MNHEY and CDR2 SVGAGI. The CDR3 here is CASSYGGGGQETQYF. CDR3 DNA sequence: TGTGCCAGCAGTTACGGCGGGGGGGGTCAAGAGACCCAGTACTTC.

The chain combines TRBV18 with TRBJ2-1; 10 bases are a match to TRBD2. The germline CDR1 and CDR2 sequences are KGHSH and LQKENI. This CDR3 has 13 amino acids. Germline trimming cut 9 bases from V and 7 bases from J; bases unmatched to any gene: 6. The CDR3 DNA follows: TGTGCCAGTCTATCTAGCGGGAGAAATGAGCAGTTCTTC. Protein product: CASLSSGRNEQFF.

This clonotype showed up many times. The V call is TRBV7-2, the J call TRBJ1-6; tentative D call: TRBD1 (5 bases). In germline, CDR1 is SGHTA, CDR2 FQGNSA. V shed 1 base and J shed 0 bases, with 7 bases lying between them. The CDR3 covers 16 residues. The CDR3 DNA reads as TGTGCCAGCAGCTTAGAGGGGAGCTCCTATAATTCACCCCTCCACTTT. Protein product: CASSLEGSSYNSPLHF.

On this clonotype itself: A much larger clone lies one base from this, so it may be a read error. V gene TRBV6-1 combines with J gene TRBJ1-1; 10 nucleotides agree with TRBD1. V lost 4 bases, J lost 5 bases, and 1 base stayed unmatched. The germline V gene has CDR1 MNHNS and CDR2 SASEGT. CDR3 length: 13 amino acids. The CDR3 DNA is TGTGCCAGCAGTGGGACAGGGGGTACTGAAGCTTTCTTT. This gives the protein CASSGTGGTEAFF.

In this sample, this clonotype turned up many times. The chain is built from TRBV7-2 and TRBJ1-5; unclear D gene. The germline gives CDR1 SGHTA, CDR2 FQGNSA. Trimming pared 2 bases from V and 2 bases from J, leaving 7 bases between. The CDR3 totals 14 residues. The CDR3 DNA is TGTGCCAGCAGCTTATACAGTCGCAATCAGCCCCAGCATTTT. Its translation is CASSLYSRNQPQHF.

This clonotype was recorded many times. The chain carries TRBV9 and TRBJ1-1, with 8 bases matching TRBD1. CDR1 and CDR2 from the germline V gene are SGDLS and YYNGEE. The CDR3 runs to 15 residues. Trimming cost V 3 bases and J 2 bases; bases outside gene matches: 6. The CDR3 DNA is TGTGCCAGCAGCGAATGGACAGGGACTAACACTGAAGCTTTCTTT. It is translated as CASSEWTGTNTEAFF.

This clonotype was found many times. The J gene is TRBJ1-2, the V gene TRBV3-1; D uncertain. There are 18 residues in the CDR3. CDR1 and CDR2 from the germline V gene are LGHDT and YNNKEL (reference sequence). Trimming shortened V by 1 base and J by 4 bases, and 22 bases separated the two germline ends. CDR3: CASSQGTHRWRSSYGYTF. The CDR3 DNA follows: TGTGCCAGCAGCCAAGGGACCCATCGATGGAGGAGTAGCTATGGCTACACCTTC.

This clonotype was detected ten times or more. The chain combines TRBV20-1 with TRBJ2-5; D is tentatively TRBD1 or TRBD2 (6 bases each). Germline assignment: CDR1 DFQATT and CDR2 SNEGSKA (reference sequence). There are 15 residues in the CDR3. Between the trimmed V and J ends, which lost 3 bases and 5 bases, there was a span of 19 bases. The CDR3 DNA follows: TGCAGTGCTAGTCGGACACGAGGGGGGCATGAGACCCAGTACTTC. It codes for CSASRTRGGHETQYF.

The J gene is TRBJ2-7, the V gene TRBV3-1; 14 bases match TRBD2. Unmatched junction bases numbered 10, after V lost 3 bases and J lost 6 bases. The germline CDR1 and CDR2 sequences are LGHDT and YNNKEL (reference sequence). The CDR3 runs to 17 residues. The CDR3 region is CASSHPPGLAGVSEQYF. CDR3 nucleotides: TGTGCCAGCAGCCACCCCCCGGGACTAGCGGGAGTTAGCGAGCAGTACTTC.

This clonotype occurred a few times. This chain connects TRBV19 to TRBJ1-1; D is unresolved. Trimming shortened V by 11 bases and J by 5 bases, and 15 bases separated the two germline ends. This CDR3 contains 12 residues. Germline values: CDR1 LNHDA, CDR2 SQIVND (reference sequence). This CDR3 is CASNSGVTEAFF. The CDR3 region has the DNA TGTGCCTCCAATAGCGGGGTAACTGAAGCTTTCTTT.

This clonotype was seen at least ten times. The chain links TRBV19 to TRBJ2-6, with D uncertain. This CDR3 comprises 12 residues. V was cut by 9 bases and J by 1 base, with 4 bases left in between. Germline V lookup: CDR1 LNHDA, CDR2 SQIVND (reference sequence). The CDR3 nucleotides are TGTGCCAGCAGGTCTGGGGCCAACGTCCTGACTTTC. Translation: CASRSGANVLTF.

The chain employs TRBV9 and TRBJ2-7, with D tentatively TRBD1 (6 bases). This CDR3 comprises 14 residues. Germline V CDR1 and CDR2: SGDLS, YYNGEE. Trimming shortened V by 0 bases and J by 5 bases, and 12 bases separated the two germline ends. The CDR3 sequence is CASSVAPGDNEQYF. The CDR3 coding sequence is TGTGCCAGCAGCGTAGCCCCAGGGGATAACGAGCAGTACTTC.

This clonotype showed up many times. The chain recombines TRBV9 with TRBJ1-1; D ambiguous. The CDR3 runs to 13 residues. V was pared by 4 bases and J by 5 bases, with 12 bases between. Germline V gene lookup returns CDR1 SGDLS and CDR2 YYNGEE. CDR3 nucleotide sequence: TGTGCCAGCAGCCCGGGAGGGCGGACTGAAGCTTTCTTT. Encoded protein: CASSPGGRTEAFF. Supplemented by reference TRBV9 and TRBJ1-1, the full variable domain reads DSGVTQTPKHLITATGQRVTLRCSPRSGDLSVYWYQQSLDQGLQFLIQYYNGEERAKGNILERFSAQQFPDLHSELNLSSLELGDSALYFCASSPGGRTEAFFGQGTRLTVV.

This clonotype has ten or more counts. The V gene is TRBV15, the J gene TRBJ2-5, with 9 bases lining up with TRBD1. This CDR3 spans 16 amino acids. Germline-derived CDR1 and CDR2 are LNHNV and YYDKDF (reference sequence). V was pared by 0 bases and J by 7 bases, with 9 bases of the junction left unmatched. CDR3 residues: CATSRDGTGMVATQYF. For the CDR3, the DNA is TGTGCCACCAGCAGAGATGGGACAGGGATGGTGGCGACCCAGTACTTC.

In its sample, this clonotype was seen many times. The chain carries TRBV6-2 or TRBV6-3 and TRBJ1-5, with 8 bases that match TRBD1. V was pared by 6 bases and J by 6 bases, with 4 bases of the junction left unmatched. The CDR3 runs 13 residues. Germline V CDR1 and CDR2: MNHEY, SVGEGT. CDR3: CASRDREGQPQHF. The CDR3 region has the DNA TGTGCCAGCAGGGACAGGGAAGGTCAGCCCCAGCATTTT.